This T cell receptor beta chain was documented in a study of cytomegalovirus exposure and HLA in healthy donors listed by TCRdb under 2017. About the study as a whole: According to a later analysis, one platform produced both the 110 or so validation repertoires and the 670 or so repertoires of the first cohort. The study was designed to test whether signatures of past pathogen exposure could be identified by cataloging public T cell receptors. The study combined high-throughput TCR immunosequencing, statistical association of individual TCRs with disease status, and machine learning to predict cytomegalovirus infection status. Along with the roughly 670-subject first cohort, a separate validation cohort of over a hundred different subjects was used. Results the study describes overall, beyond this receptor: The classifier was reported to diagnose cytomegalovirus status with high specificity and sensitivity in both the original cohort and the validation cohort. Subsequent analysis determined that TCRs grouped into clusters in the first cohort also showed a tendency toward co-occurrence across the roughly 130 validation repertoires, and 90% to 95% of cluster scores exceeded 0. Across donors, most TCR sequences were observed very rarely, whereas some public TCRs were present in many individuals. In the study, approximately 160 TCR beta chains were listed as associated with cytomegalovirus. A later analysis lacked HLA typing for the validation cohort, so it scored co-occurrence in that cohort across all 110 or so repertoires. The authors suggested that the approach could potentially be generalized to other disease states and immunological phenotypes. In vitro tests confirmed that a few of the cytomegalovirus-associated TCR beta chains recognize cytomegalovirus antigens.

CDR1 KGHSH and CDR2 LQKENI were looked up in the germline V gene. From its cysteine to its phenylalanine, the CDR3 spans 16 amino acids. The kept DNA is CDR3 alone, 48 bases in frame from the first base. Trimmed from V: 3 bases; trimmed from J: 4 bases; junction bases lacking a gene match: 6. Separate from the approximately 700-subject first cohort, the validation cohort of some 130 subjects was the group to which the donors belonged. The library came from the immunoSEQ multiplex PCR assay. The paper's data handling went like this. A statistical classification framework was built to diagnose cytomegalovirus status from the catalog of TCR beta chain sequences. In its TCRdb copy, this immuneACCESS table keeps in-frame sequences only and misses some clones. Where compared with another copy, unresolved V genes explain less than half of these, and the others have no known cause. That table supplies the V and J calls and clone size; D and trimming were determined from the DNA. For this sample there are about 78,000 clones; almost 97% appear just once. Together, the top ten hold around 1.6% of the sample.

Worth noting for this clone: Its antigen is still unknown. No base qualities exist here, and no much larger clone lies one base off it.

Sequenced input: PBMCs. This sequence uses TRBV18 and TRBJ2-1; 10 nucleotides in the junction match TRBD2. This receptor was taken from a man aged 18 to 35 in good health and CMV-seropositive. The DNA sequence is TGTGCCAGCTCACCCTCCGGGACTAGCGAGTACAATGAGCAGTTCTTC. The resulting protein is CASSPSGTSEYNEQFF.